Below, one TCR beta chain is given with its context. Generated by immunoSEQ multiplex PCR, the TCRdb table keeps only in-frame clones and is missing some. The table lists 2,500 to 3,000 clones, roughly four fifths of them singletons. This sample stems from a study of T cell clonotyping in hematopoietic cell transplantation. Trimming cost V 0 bases and J 8 bases, with 13 bases left between them. The CDR3 covers 14 residues. Germline CDR1 is LNHDA and CDR2 is SQIVND (reference sequence). The starting material was PBMCs, obtained 180 days after allogeneic stem cell transplant. The chain couples TRBV19 to TRBJ1-2; no definite D call. This receptor was taken from a female patient in her 40s who had an allogeneic stem cell transplant from a related donor, so T cells may come from the graft donor. Some clones in this sample may be carry-over from other donors' samples. The CDR3, as DNA: TGTGCCAGTAGTATAGATCTGCAGGCGCAAGGCTACACCTTC. Its translation is CASSIDLQAQGYTF.